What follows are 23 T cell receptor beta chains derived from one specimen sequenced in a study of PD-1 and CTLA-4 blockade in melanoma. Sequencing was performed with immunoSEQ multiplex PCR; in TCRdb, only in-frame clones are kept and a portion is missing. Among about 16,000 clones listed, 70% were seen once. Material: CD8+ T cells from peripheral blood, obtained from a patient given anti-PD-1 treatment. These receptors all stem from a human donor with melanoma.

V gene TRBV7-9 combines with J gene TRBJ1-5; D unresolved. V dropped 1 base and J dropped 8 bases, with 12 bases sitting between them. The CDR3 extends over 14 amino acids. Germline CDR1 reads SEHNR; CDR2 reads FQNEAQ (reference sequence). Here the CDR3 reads CASSLGPDWKPQHF. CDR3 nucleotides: TGTGCCAGCAGCTTAGGTCCTGACTGGAAGCCCCAGCATTTT.

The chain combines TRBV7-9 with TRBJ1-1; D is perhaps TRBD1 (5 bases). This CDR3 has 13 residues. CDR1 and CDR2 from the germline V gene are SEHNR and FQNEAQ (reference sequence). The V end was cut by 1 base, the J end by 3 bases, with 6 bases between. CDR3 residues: CASSLGGDTEAFF. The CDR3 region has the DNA TGTGCCAGCAGCTTAGGGGGGGACACTGAAGCTTTCTTT.

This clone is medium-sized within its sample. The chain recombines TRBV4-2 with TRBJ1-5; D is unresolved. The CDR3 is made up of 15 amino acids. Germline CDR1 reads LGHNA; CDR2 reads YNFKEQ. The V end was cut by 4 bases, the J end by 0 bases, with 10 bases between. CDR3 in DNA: TGTGCCAGCAGCCCGACGCTTTATAGCAATCAGCCCCAGCATTTT. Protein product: CASSPTLYSNQPQHF.

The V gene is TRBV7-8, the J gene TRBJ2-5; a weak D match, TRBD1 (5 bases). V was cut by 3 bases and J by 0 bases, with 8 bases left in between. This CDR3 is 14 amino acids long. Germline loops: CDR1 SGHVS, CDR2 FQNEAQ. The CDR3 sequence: CASSLSGNQETQYF. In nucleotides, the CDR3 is TGTGCCAGCAGCTTGTCAGGGAACCAAGAGACCCAGTACTTC.

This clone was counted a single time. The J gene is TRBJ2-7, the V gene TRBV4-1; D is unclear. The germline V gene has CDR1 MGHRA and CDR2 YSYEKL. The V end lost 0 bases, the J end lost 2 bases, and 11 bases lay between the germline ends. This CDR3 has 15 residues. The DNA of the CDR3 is TGCGCCAGCAGCCAAGAGTCCCGTGGAACCTACGAGCAGTACTTC. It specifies CASSQESRGTYEQYF.

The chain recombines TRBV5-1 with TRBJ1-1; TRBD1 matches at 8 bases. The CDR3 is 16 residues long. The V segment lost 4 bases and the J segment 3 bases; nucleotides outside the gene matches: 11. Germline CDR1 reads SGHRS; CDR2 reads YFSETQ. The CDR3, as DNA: TGCGCCAGCAGCCCACCAGACAGGGGACGATACACTGAAGCTTTCTTT. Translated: CASSPPDRGRYTEAFF. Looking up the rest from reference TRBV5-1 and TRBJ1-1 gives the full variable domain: KAGVTQTPRYLIKTRGQQVTLSCSPISGHRSVSWYQQTPGQGLQFLFEYFSETQRNKGNFPGRFSGRQFSNSRSEMNVSTLELGDSALYLCASSPPDRGRYTEAFFGQGTRLTVV.

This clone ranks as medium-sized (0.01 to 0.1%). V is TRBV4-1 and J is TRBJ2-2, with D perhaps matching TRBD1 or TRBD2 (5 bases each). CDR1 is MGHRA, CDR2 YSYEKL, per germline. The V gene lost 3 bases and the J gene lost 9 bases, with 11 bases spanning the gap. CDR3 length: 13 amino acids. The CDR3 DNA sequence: TGCGCCAGCAGCCATGGGGGATCCCGGGAGCTGTTTTTT. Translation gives CASSHGGSRELFF.

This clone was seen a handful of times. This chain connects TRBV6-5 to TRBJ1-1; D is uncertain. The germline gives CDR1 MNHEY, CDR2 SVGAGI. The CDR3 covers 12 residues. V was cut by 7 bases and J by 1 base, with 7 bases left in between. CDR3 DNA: TGTGCCAGCAATGGCTGGAACACTGAAGCTTTCTTT. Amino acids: CASNGWNTEAFF.

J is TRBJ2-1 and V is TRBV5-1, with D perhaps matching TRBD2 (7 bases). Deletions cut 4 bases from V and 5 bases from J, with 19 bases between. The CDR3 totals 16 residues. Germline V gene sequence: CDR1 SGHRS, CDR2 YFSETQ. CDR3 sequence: CASSPKGGVRDNEQFF. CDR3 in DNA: TGCGCCAGCAGCCCCAAAGGGGGGGTCAGGGACAATGAGCAGTTCTTC.

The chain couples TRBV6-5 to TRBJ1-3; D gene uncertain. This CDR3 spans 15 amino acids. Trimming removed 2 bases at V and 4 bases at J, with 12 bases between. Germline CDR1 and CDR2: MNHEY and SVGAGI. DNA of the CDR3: TGTGCCAGCAGTTACCGAGACACGGCGGGAAACACCATATATTTT. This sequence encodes CASSYRDTAGNTIYF.

For the CDR3, the DNA is TGTGCCAGTAGCACAGGGGTATATAGCTACACCTTC. This sequence encodes CASSTGVYSYTF. The chain has TRBV19 and TRBJ1-2, with 7 bases matching TRBD1. The germline V gene encodes CDR1 LNHDA and CDR2 SQIVND (reference sequence). The trim removed 6 bases at V and 9 bases at J, leaving 7 bases unmatched. This CDR3 is 12 amino acids long. The whole variable domain, filled in from reference TRBV19 and TRBJ1-2, reads DGGITQSPKYLFRKEGQNVTLSCEQNLNHDAMYWYRQDPGQGLRLIYYSQIVNDFQKGDIAEGYSVSREKKESFPLTVTSAQKNPTAFYLCASSTGVYSYTFGSGTRLTVV.

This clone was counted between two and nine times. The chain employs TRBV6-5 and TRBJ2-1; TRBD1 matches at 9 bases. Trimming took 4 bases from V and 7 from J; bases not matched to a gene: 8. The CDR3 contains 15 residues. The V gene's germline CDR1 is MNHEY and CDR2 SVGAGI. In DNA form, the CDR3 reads TGTGCCAGCAGTTTCCCGGGACAGGGTAGGAATGAGCAGTTCTTC. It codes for CASSFPGQGRNEQFF.

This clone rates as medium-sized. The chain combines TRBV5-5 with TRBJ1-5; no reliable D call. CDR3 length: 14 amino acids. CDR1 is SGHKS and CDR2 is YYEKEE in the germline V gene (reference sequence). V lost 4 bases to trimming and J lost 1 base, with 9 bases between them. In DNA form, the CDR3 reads TGTGCCAGCAGCCGCCACCGGAGCAATCAGCCCCAGCATTTT. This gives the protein CASSRHRSNQPQHF.

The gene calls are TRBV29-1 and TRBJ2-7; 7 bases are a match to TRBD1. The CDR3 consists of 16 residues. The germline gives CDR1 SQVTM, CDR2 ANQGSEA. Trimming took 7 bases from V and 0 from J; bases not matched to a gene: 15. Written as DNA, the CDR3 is TGCAGCGCCGAGACCCGGGACAGAGGAAACTCCTACGAGCAGTACTTC. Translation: CSAETRDRGNSYEQYF.

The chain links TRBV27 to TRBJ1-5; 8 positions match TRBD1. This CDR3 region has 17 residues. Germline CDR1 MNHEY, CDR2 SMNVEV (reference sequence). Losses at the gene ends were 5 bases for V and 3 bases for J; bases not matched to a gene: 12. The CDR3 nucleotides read TGTGCCAGCAGTCAAGGGACAGGTTACCACTCCAATCAGCCCCAGCATTTT. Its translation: CASSQGTGYHSNQPQHF.

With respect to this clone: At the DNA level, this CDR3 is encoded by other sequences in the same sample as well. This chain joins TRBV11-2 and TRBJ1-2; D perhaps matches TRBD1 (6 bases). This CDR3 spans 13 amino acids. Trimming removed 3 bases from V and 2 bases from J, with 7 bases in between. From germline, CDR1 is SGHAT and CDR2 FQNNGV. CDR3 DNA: TGTGCCAGCAGCTTGAGGGGGAACTATGGCTACACCTTC. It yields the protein CASSLRGNYGYTF.

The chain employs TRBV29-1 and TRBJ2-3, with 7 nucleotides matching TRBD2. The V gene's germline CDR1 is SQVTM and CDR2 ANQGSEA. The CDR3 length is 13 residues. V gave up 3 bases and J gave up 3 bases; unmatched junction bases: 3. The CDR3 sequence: CSVEVGRTDTQYF. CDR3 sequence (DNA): TGCAGCGTTGAGGTCGGGAGGACAGATACGCAGTATTTT.

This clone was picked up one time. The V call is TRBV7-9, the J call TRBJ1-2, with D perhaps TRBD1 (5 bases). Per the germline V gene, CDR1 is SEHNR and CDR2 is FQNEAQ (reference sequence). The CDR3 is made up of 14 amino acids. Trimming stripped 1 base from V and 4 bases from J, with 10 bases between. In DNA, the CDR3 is TGTGCCAGCAGCTTAGTCTCCAGGGTCTATGGCTACACCTTC. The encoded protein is CASSLVSRVYGYTF.

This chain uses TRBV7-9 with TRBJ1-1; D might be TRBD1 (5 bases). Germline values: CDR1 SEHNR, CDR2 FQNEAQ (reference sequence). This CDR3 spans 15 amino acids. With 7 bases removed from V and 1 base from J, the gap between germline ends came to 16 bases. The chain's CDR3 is CASTNRGEGNTEAFF. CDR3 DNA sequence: TGTGCCAGCACCAACCGGGGGGAAGGGAACACTGAAGCTTTCTTT.

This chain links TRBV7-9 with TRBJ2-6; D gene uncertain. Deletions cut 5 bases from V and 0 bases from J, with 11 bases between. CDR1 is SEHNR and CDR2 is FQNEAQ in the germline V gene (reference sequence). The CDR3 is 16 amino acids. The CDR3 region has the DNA TGTGCCAGCAGCCCCGTGGCGGACTCTGGGGCCAACGTCCTGACTTTC. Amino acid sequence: CASSPVADSGANVLTF.

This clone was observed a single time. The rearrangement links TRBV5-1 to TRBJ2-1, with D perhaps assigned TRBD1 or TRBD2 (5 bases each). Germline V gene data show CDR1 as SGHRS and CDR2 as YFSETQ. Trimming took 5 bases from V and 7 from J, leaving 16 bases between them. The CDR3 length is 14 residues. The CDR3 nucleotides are TGCGCCAGCAGAACCAATAGTGGGGGAAATGAGCAGTTCTTC. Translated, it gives CASRTNSGGNEQFF.

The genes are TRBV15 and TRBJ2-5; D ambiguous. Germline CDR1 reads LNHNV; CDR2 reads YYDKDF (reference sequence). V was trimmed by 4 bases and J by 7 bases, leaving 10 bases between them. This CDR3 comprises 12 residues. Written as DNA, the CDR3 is TGTGCCACCAGCATACAGAGAGGGACCCAGTACTTC. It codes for CATSIQRGTQYF.

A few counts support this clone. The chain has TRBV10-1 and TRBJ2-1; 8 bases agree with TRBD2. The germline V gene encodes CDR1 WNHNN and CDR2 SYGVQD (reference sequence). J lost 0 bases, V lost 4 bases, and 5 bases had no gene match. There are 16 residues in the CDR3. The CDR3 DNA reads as TGCGCCAGCAGTGCCGGAGCGGGAGCCTCCTACAATGAGCAGTTCTTC. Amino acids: CASSAGAGASYNEQFF.